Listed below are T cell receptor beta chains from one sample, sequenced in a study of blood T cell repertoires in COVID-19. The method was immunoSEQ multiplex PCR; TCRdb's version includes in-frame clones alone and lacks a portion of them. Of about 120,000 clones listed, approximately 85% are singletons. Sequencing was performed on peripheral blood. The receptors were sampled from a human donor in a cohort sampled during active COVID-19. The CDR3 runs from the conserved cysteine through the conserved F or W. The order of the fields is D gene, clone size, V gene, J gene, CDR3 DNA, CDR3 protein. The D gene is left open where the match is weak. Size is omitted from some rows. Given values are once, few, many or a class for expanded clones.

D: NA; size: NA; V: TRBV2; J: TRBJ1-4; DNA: TGTGCCAGCAGTGAAGCGTTCGGGGGGGAAAAACTGTTTTTT; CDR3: CASSEAFGGEKLFF
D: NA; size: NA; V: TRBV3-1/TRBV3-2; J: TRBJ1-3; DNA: TGTGCCAGCAGTGAGGGCCCTTACACCATATATTTT; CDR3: CASSEGPYTIYF
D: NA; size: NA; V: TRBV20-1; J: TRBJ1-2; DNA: TGCAGTGCTAGAGATCGGGTGGGCTACACCTTC; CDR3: CSARDRVGYTF
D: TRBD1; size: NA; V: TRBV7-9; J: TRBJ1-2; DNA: TGTGCCAGCAGCTTAGACAGGGGGAACTATGGCTACACCTTC; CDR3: CASSLDRGNYGYTF
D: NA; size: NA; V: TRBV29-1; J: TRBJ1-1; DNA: TGCAGCGTCCTCGGGGACATGAACACTGAAGCTTTCTTT; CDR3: CSVLGDMNTEAFF
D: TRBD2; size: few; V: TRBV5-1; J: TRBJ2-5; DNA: TGCGCCAGCAGCGTGGGCTCTAGCGGGGGCGGAGAGACCCAGTACTTC; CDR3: CASSVGSSGGGETQYF
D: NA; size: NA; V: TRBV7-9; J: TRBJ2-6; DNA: TGTGCCAGCAGCTTAGGGACAGAAACTGGGGCCAACGTCCTGACTTTC; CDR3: CASSLGTETGANVLTF
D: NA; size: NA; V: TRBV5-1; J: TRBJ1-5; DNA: TGCGCCAGCAGCGTGGGGGGGGGACAGCCCCAGCATTTT; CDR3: CASSVGGGQPQHF
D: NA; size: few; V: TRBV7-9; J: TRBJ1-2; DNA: TGTGCCAGCAGCTTAAACGCCAACAGGGAGTTCGACTATGGCTACACCTTC; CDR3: CASSLNANREFDYGYTF
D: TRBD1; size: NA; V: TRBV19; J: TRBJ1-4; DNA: TGTGCCAGTAGTTTCCGGACAGGGGGTGAAAAACTGTTTTTT; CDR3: CASSFRTGGEKLFF
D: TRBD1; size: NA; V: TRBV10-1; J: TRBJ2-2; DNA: TGCGCCAGCAGTGAGCCGAACAGGGGGACCGGGGAGCTGTTTTTT; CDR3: CASSEPNRGTGELFF
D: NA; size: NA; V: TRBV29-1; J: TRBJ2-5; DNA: TGCAGCGTTGAAAGGGTGGGGCGACAAGAGACCCAGTACTTC; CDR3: CSVERVGRQETQYF
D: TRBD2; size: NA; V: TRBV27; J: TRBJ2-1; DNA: TGTGCCAGCAGTTTAGAACCGACCACCGGGACTAGTCTGTTCTTC; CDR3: CASSLEPTTGTSLFF
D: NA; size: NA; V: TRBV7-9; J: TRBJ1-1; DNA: TGTGCCAGCAGCTTAGCGGGGCAGGGTGCCGCTGAAGCTTTCTTT; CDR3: CASSLAGQGAAEAFF
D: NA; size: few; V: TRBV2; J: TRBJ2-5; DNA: TGTGCCAGCAGACGGGACTCCCAAGAGACCCAGTACTTC; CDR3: CASRRDSQETQYF
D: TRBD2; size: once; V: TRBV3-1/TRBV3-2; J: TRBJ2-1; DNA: TGTGCCAGCAGCCATGGGGTGCGGGGGGTTTTCAATGAGCAGTTCTTC; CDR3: CASSHGVRGVFNEQFF
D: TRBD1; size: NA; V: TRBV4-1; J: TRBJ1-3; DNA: TGCGCCAGCAGCCACCAGGGGGATGGAAACACCATATATTTT; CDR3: CASSHQGDGNTIYF
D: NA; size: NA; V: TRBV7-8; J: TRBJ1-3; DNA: TGTGCCAGCAGCTCCAGTCGCTCTGGAAACACCATATATTTT; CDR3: CASSSSRSGNTIYF
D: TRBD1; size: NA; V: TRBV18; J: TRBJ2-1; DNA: TGTGCCAGCGGACCGAGGGGGCCGGAGAGGCACAATGAGCAGTTCTTC; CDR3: CASGPRGPERHNEQFF
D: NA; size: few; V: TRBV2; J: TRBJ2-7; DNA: TGTGCCAGCAGTGTCCCCGACGGGACATCTTACGAGCAGTACTTC; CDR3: CASSVPDGTSYEQYF
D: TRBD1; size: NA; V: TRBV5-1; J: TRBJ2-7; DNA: TGCGCCAGCAGTTCCGGGACAGCTGAAGACGAGCAGTACTTC; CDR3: CASSSGTAEDEQYF
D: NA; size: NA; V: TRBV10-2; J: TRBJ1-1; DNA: TGCGCCAGCAGTGAACAGGGGAACACTGAAGCTTTCTTT; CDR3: CASSEQGNTEAFF
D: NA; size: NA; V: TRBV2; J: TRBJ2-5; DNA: TGTGCCAGCAGTGAGATCTGGCGGAGCCAAGAGACCCAGTACTTC; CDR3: CASSEIWRSQETQYF